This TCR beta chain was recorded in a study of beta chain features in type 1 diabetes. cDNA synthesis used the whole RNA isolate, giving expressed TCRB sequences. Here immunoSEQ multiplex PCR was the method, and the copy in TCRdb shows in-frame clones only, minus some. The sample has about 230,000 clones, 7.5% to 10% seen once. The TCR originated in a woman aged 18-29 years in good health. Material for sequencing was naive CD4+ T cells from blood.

CDR3 amino acids: CASSLSGLGNTIYF. Here the CDR3 DNA reads TGTGCCAGCAGCTTATCGGGACTTGGAAACACCATATATTTT. The J gene is TRBJ1-3, the V gene TRBV7-9, with D possibly TRBD1 on 5 matching bases. The CDR3 is 14 residues long. Germline assignment: CDR1 SEHNR and CDR2 FQNEAQ (reference sequence). Trimming left V 2 bases short and J 3 bases short, with 8 bases between.